This TCR beta chain was sequenced during a study of blood T cell repertoires in COVID-19. Across the whole study: Both acute and convalescent COVID-19 samples were obtained from the United States, Italy and Spain.

Profiling relied on immunoSEQ multiplex PCR, and the TCRdb table lists in-frame clones only, not all of them. The table shows 150,000 to 200,000 clones, with 88% occurring only once. Living in 24 US areas, the participants were between 18 and 89 years of age. Participants' reported clinical history set cohort assignment. The CDR3 spans 15 residues. The V gene's germline CDR1 is MNHEY and CDR2 SMNVEV (reference sequence). V lost 5 bases and J lost 2; bases outside the gene matches: 3. V gene TRBV27 combines with J gene TRBJ2-7, with 13 bases identical to TRBD2. This TCR came from a woman aged 18-30 years who had recovered from COVID-19. The sample was PBMCs or T cells enriched from blood (not recorded which). The CDR3 DNA follows: TGTGCCAGCAGTCGAGGACTAGCGGGAGCCTACGAGCAGTACTTC. It is translated as CASSRGLAGAYEQYF.